One sample yielded the 16 T cell receptor beta chains listed below, sequenced in a study. TCRdb re-called the 5' RACE reads with MiXCR, one entry per CDR3 protein. The table lists roughly 6,000 distinct CDR3 sequences, roughly three fifths of them singletons. Input material: tumor-infiltrating memory CD4+ T cells sorted from the breast tumor. Subset defined: memory CD4+ T cells, CD4+CD45RO+CD25-. The receptors were gathered from a female donor with breast cancer.

The V and J genes are TRBV20-1 and TRBJ2-7; 7 bases map to TRBD1. Trimming at V came to 3 bases and at J to 0 bases, leaving 5 bases not matched to a gene. Germline V CDR1 and CDR2: DFQATT, SNEGSKA (reference sequence). CDR3 length equals 14 residues. The chain's CDR3 is CSASLQGSSYEQYF. Written as DNA, the CDR3 is TGCAGTGCTAGCTTACAGGGGAGCTCCTACGAGCAGTACTTC.

The gene calls are TRBV4-1 and TRBJ1-4; D may be TRBD1 (5 bases). The ends were cut back, 2 bases at V and 6 bases at J, with 16 bases in the middle. This CDR3 is built from 16 residues. Germline CDR1 is MGHRA and CDR2 is YSYEKL. CDR3 sequence reads: CASSQRNRGEDEKLFF. In nucleotides, the CDR3 is TGCGCCAGCAGCCAACGAAACCGGGGGGAGGATGAAAAACTGTTTTTT.

V gene TRBV7-3 combines with J gene TRBJ2-3; weak D call: TRBD2 (6 bases). The V end was cut by 4 bases, the J end by 4 bases, with 15 bases between. The CDR3 is made up of 15 amino acids. From germline, CDR1 is SGHTA and CDR2 FQGTGA. The CDR3 loop reads CASSSLMGGADTQYF. The CDR3 DNA is TGTGCCAGCAGCTCCCTTATGGGGGGAGCAGATACGCAGTATTTT. The whole variable domain, remainder taken from reference TRBV7-3 and TRBJ2-3, is GAGVSQTPSNKVTEKGKYVELRCDPISGHTALYWYRQSLGQGPEFLIYFQGTGAADDSGLPNDRFFAVRPEGSVSTLKIQRTERGDSAVYLCASSSLMGGADTQYFGPGTRLTVL.

The chain is built from TRBV20-1 and TRBJ1-6; possible D gene TRBD1, 5 bases. Between the trimmed V and J ends, which lost 1 base and 10 bases, there was a span of 17 bases. This CDR3 comprises 15 residues. Per germline, CDR1 DFQATT and CDR2 SNEGSKA (reference sequence). The DNA of the CDR3 is TGCAGTGCTAGAGTCGGGGCCTCGGTAGGGTCACCCCTCCACTTT. This codes for CSARVGASVGSPLHF.

The chain carries TRBV12-3 or TRBV12-4 and TRBJ1-5, with D possibly TRBD1 on 5 matching bases. The V and J ends lost 3 bases and 7 bases respectively, with 16 bases between them. The CDR3 has 15 amino acids. The CDR3 DNA reads TGTGCCAGCAGTTTTGGGACTGAGGTGGGGCAGCCCCAGCATTTT. It codes for CASSFGTEVGQPQHF.

Comments on this clonotype: The CDR3 end shows no conserved phenylalanine or tryptophan, and so a read error is likely. The chain is built from TRBV4-1 and TRBJ1-2; no clear D. This CDR3 spans 14 amino acids. Looked up from germline, CDR1 is MGHRA and CDR2 is YSYEKL. The V and J ends lost 0 bases and 4 bases respectively, with 9 bases between them. The CDR3 sequence is CASSQEFGLYGYTS. The CDR3 DNA sequence: TGCGCCAGCAGCCAAGAGTTTGGTCTCTATGGCTACACCTCC.

The CDR3 spells CSVSGETCEQYF. As DNA, the CDR3 is TGCAGCGTATCAGGTGAAACCTGCGAGCAGTACTTC. The J gene is TRBJ2-7, the V gene TRBV29-1; D gene unclear. V was clipped by 6 bases and J by 6 bases, with 15 bases between them. CDR1 and CDR2 from the germline V gene are SQVTM and ANQGSEA. This CDR3 spans 12 amino acids.

The chain couples TRBV12-3 or TRBV12-4 to TRBJ2-2, with 16 bases lining up with TRBD2. This CDR3 has 18 residues. The junction had 7 bases not matched to a gene; V was cut back by 3 bases and J by 6 bases. The CDR3 here is CASSFGQGLAGGSGELFF. The CDR3 DNA reads TGTGCCAGCAGTTTCGGACAGGGACTAGCGGGAGGGTCCGGGGAGCTGTTTTTT.

The gene calls are TRBV5-1 and TRBJ1-1; D ambiguous. Germline V lookup: CDR1 SGHRS, CDR2 YFSETQ. This CDR3 contains 14 residues. Trimming left V 4 bases short and J 3 bases short, with 13 bases between. CDR3 loop: CASSLMLRDTEAFF. The CDR3 DNA sequence: TGCGCCAGCAGCCTGATGCTAAGGGACACTGAAGCTTTCTTT.

Regarding this clonotype: The junction does not match germline at one end; this may be a read error. V is TRBV7-7 and J is TRBJ2-2; D is ambiguous. From germline, CDR1 is SSHAT and CDR2 FNYEAQ (reference sequence). The CDR3 is made up of 13 amino acids. The CDR3 reads CASSARLTGELFF. CDR3 DNA sequence: TGTGCTAGCAGCGCCCGATTAACCGGGGAGCTGTTTTTT. Complete variable domain (other parts from reference TRBV7-7 and TRBJ2-2): GAGVSQSPRYKVTKRGQDVTLRCDPISSHATLYWYQQALGQGPEFLTYFNYEAQPDKSGLPSDRFSAERPEGSISTLTIQRTEQRDSAMYRCASSARLTGELFFGEGSRLTVL.

This sequence joins TRBV7-9 and TRBJ2-1, with 8 bases aligning to TRBD2. The V segment lost 2 bases and the J segment 7 bases; nucleotides outside the gene matches: 10. The CDR3 is 16 residues long. CDR1 is SEHNR and CDR2 is FQNEAQ in the germline V gene (reference sequence). Here the CDR3 reads CASSLSLAGSVNEQFF. Here the CDR3 DNA reads TGTGCCAGCAGCTTATCATTAGCGGGGTCAGTTAATGAGCAGTTCTTC.

This clonotype is classed as medium-sized (0.01 to 0.1%). The chain has TRBV10-2 and TRBJ2-5; the match to TRBD2 covers 8 bases. Trimming at V came to 1 base and at J to 4 bases, leaving 8 bases not matched to a gene. This CDR3 spans 16 amino acids. Germline V gives CDR1 WSHSY, CDR2 SAAADI. The CDR3 DNA reads as TGCGCCAGCAGTGAGTGGGCAGCGGGAGTCGGAGAGACCCAGTACTTC. Translating gives CASSEWAAGVGETQYF.

As to this clonotype: One junction end does not reproduce the germline sequence, and a read error may be involved. The chain employs TRBV6-1 and TRBJ2-1, with 8 nucleotides matching TRBD1. The CDR3 runs to 16 residues. Germline CDR1 is MNHNS and CDR2 is SASEGT. The CDR3 bases are TGTGCCAGCATCGTCAGTCATACAGGGGGTTACAGTGAGCAGTTCTTC. Its translation is CASIVSHTGGYSEQFF.

The chain joins TRBV12-3 or TRBV12-4 to TRBJ2-7, with no clear D. This CDR3 spans 11 amino acids. The V and J ends lost 4 bases and 3 bases respectively, with 4 bases between them. This chain's CDR3 is CASSYDYEQYF. DNA of the CDR3: TGTGCCAGCAGTTACGACTACGAGCAGTACTTC.

This chain links TRBV20-1 with TRBJ1-6; D perhaps matches TRBD1 (5 bases). Germline CDR1 is DFQATT and CDR2 is SNEGSKA (reference sequence). CDR3 length: 15 amino acids. Trimming pared 3 bases from V and 2 bases from J, leaving 11 bases between. The CDR3 region is CSASLGGTYNSPLHF. CDR3 nucleotide sequence: TGCAGTGCTAGCTTGGGGGGGACCTATAATTCACCCCTCCACTTT.

The CDR3 sequence is CASSRDRAYTEAFF. Written as DNA, the CDR3 is TGTGCCAGCAGTCGGGACAGGGCATACACTGAAGCTTTCTTT. The chain couples TRBV6-6 to TRBJ1-1; 9 nucleotides align to TRBD1. J was trimmed by 3 bases and V by 5 bases; bases with no gene match: 4. The CDR3 has 14 residues. Germline V lookup: CDR1 MNHNY, CDR2 SVGAGI (reference sequence).